These 20 T cell receptor beta chains share one sample of origin, sequenced in a study of cytomegalovirus exposure and HLA in healthy donors (dated by TCRdb to 2016 to 2017). Preparation of the library involved the immunoSEQ multiplex PCR assay. The multiplex PCR relied on a mix of 60 forward primers for TCR Vbeta segments and 13 reverse primers for TCR Jbeta segments. The immuneACCESS repertoire file appears here via TCRdb, limited to in-frame rearrangements. These files lack a portion of the clones; in checked studies, under half of the deficit traces to unresolved V genes, and the cause of the others is not known. The sample's table lists a count of 100,000 to 150,000 clones. The top ten hold 2.5% to 3% of the sample. The sequencing input was PBMCs. All receptors derive from a young man in good health and CMV-seronegative.

The V and J genes are TRBV4-1 and TRBJ2-2; no firm D call. The CDR3 totals 17 residues. Germline values: CDR1 MGHRA, CDR2 YSYEKL. The V end was cut by 0 bases, the J end by 6 bases, with 17 bases between. In DNA, the CDR3 is TGCGCCAGCAGCCAAGATCGGAGCTATCTCTTGGCCGGGGAGCTGTTTTTT. Residues: CASSQDRSYLLAGELFF.

This chain connects TRBV4-1 to TRBJ2-5; possibly TRBD1 for D (5 bases). The DNA end lines up better with TRBJ2-7; the J call may be wrong. The CDR3 runs to 14 residues. Looked up from germline, CDR1 is MGHRA and CDR2 is YSYEKL. CDR3 coding DNA: TGCGCCAGCAGCCAAGAGGCCAGGGTGAACGAGCAGTACTTC. Its protein is CASSQEARVNEQYF.

The chain couples TRBV19 to TRBJ1-5; 7 nucleotides agree with TRBD1. The CDR3 sequence is 16 residues long. CDR1 is LNHDA and CDR2 is SQIVND in the germline V gene (reference sequence). The ends lost 10 bases at V and 1 base at J; junction bases unmatched: 13. CDR3 coding DNA: TGTGCCACCCTACGGGACAGCGTAAGGAGCAATCAGCCCCAGCATTTT. As protein: CATLRDSVRSNQPQHF.

The chain combines TRBV7-9 with TRBJ1-2, with D possibly being TRBD1 (6 bases). V lost 3 bases and J 5 bases, leaving 13 bases between the germline ends. Looked up from germline, CDR1 is SEHNR and CDR2 is FQNEAQ (reference sequence). The CDR3 extends over 14 amino acids. The CDR3 nucleotides are TGTGCCAGCAGCTTGGACAGTCCTCGGTATGGCTACACCTTC. Its protein is CASSLDSPRYGYTF.

The chain recombines TRBV5-6 with TRBJ2-1; 9 bases line up with TRBD2. V was pared by 2 bases and J by 9 bases, with 12 bases of the junction left unmatched. Germline CDR1 reads SGHDT; CDR2 reads YYEEEE. The CDR3 is made up of 16 amino acids. CDR3 DNA: TGTGCCAGCAGCTTAGGGGCTAGCGGGGAGCCTACTGAGCAGTTCTTC. This encodes CASSLGASGEPTEQFF.

The chain uses TRBV15 and TRBJ2-3; 7 positions match TRBD1. Trimming at V came to 3 bases and at J to 5 bases, leaving 5 bases not matched to a gene. Germline values: CDR1 LNHNV, CDR2 YYDKDF (reference sequence). The CDR3 sequence is 14 residues long. The CDR3 spells CATSSRTGEDTQYF. CDR3 sequence (DNA): TGTGCCACCAGCAGCCGTACAGGGGAAGATACGCAGTATTTT.

The J gene is TRBJ1-5, the V gene TRBV7-9; tentative D call: TRBD1 (6 bases). Germline values: CDR1 SEHNR, CDR2 FQNEAQ (reference sequence). V lost 6 bases and J 5 bases, leaving 11 bases between the germline ends. The CDR3 contains 13 residues. CDR3 in amino acids: CASSREGDQPQHF. The DNA of the CDR3 is TGTGCCAGCAGTAGGGAGGGGGATCAGCCCCAGCATTTT.

V usage is TRBV11-3 and J usage is TRBJ2-5, with D maybe TRBD2 (5 bases). The CDR3 contains 13 residues. Germline lookup yields CDR1 SGHNT and CDR2 YENEEA. Trimming took off 5 bases at V and 2 bases at J, with 9 bases between the two ends. Here the CDR3 reads CASSRTLQETQYF. As DNA, the CDR3 is TGTGCCAGCAGCAGGACTCTTCAAGAGACCCAGTACTTC.

The chain is built from TRBV5-6 and TRBJ2-1; 13 nucleotides align to TRBD2. Germline V lookup: CDR1 SGHDT, CDR2 YYEEEE. Trimming cost V 4 bases and J 4 bases; bases outside gene matches: 5. The CDR3 is 16 residues long. The CDR3 DNA sequence: TGTGCCAGCAGCGCCCGACTAGCGGGAGGATACAATGAGCAGTTCTTC. This sequence encodes CASSARLAGGYNEQFF.

This sequence joins TRBV6-1 and TRBJ1-4; maybe TRBD1 (6 bases). The CDR3 runs 15 residues. The V end was cut by 5 bases, the J end by 3 bases, with 13 bases between. Germline V lookup: CDR1 MNHNS, CDR2 SASEGT. Here the CDR3 DNA reads TGTGCCAGCAGTCACCGGGACATAGCTAATGAAAAACTGTTTTTT. It codes for CASSHRDIANEKLFF.

The chain carries TRBV5-1 and TRBJ2-1; maybe TRBD2 (6 bases). Germline CDR1 SGHRS, CDR2 YFSETQ. The V end lost 3 bases, the J end lost 3 bases, and 19 bases lay between the germline ends. There are 17 residues in the CDR3. For the CDR3, the DNA is TGCGCCAGCAGCTCGGGAGAGGTCCGGGTACGCTACAATGAGCAGTTCTTC. Encoded protein: CASSSGEVRVRYNEQFF.

V usage is TRBV4-2 and J usage is TRBJ2-5; D is unclear. Germline V lookup: CDR1 LGHNA, CDR2 YNFKEQ. The V end lost 1 base, the J end lost 5 bases, and 11 bases lay between the germline ends. This CDR3 region has 14 residues. CDR3 region: CASSQGVDAETQYF. For the CDR3, the DNA is TGTGCCAGCAGCCAAGGAGTAGATGCTGAGACCCAGTACTTC.

The chain recombines TRBV6-5 with TRBJ1-2; 7 positions agree with TRBD1. This CDR3 contains 15 residues. Germline V gene data show CDR1 as MNHEY and CDR2 as SVGAGI. V lost 0 bases and J lost 7; bases outside the gene matches: 8. The CDR3 DNA reads as TGTGCCAGCAGTTACTCGATAGGGGGCGAAGGTGGCTACACCTTC. It is translated as CASSYSIGGEGGYTF.

The chain's CDR3 is CASSSTPVGGTEAFF. DNA for the CDR3: TGTGCCAGCAGCTCAACCCCGGTAGGGGGCACTGAAGCTTTCTTT. This chain joins TRBV5-4 and TRBJ1-1; tentative D call: TRBD1 (6 bases). The CDR3 has 15 residues. Germline V gives CDR1 SGHNT, CDR2 YYREEE (reference sequence). Trimming pared 3 bases from V and 4 bases from J, leaving 16 bases between.

The genes are TRBV6-4 and TRBJ2-1; 10 bases fit TRBD2. Germline assignment: CDR1 MRHNA and CDR2 SNTAGT. This CDR3 contains 15 residues. The trim removed 5 bases at V and 0 bases at J, leaving 1 base unmatched. The CDR3: CASSIAGGSYNEQFF. The DNA for the CDR3 is TGTGCCAGCAGTATAGCGGGGGGCTCCTACAATGAGCAGTTCTTC.

V is TRBV29-1 and J is TRBJ2-7; 11 nucleotides agree with TRBD1. Losses at the gene ends were 4 bases for V and 3 bases for J; bases not matched to a gene: 14. CDR1 and CDR2 (germline): SQVTM, ANQGSEA. The CDR3 totals 17 residues. As DNA, the CDR3 is TGCAGCGTTGTTCCGCTTCCGGGACAGGGGGTTCACTACGAGCAGTACTTC. It specifies CSVVPLPGQGVHYEQYF.

The V and J genes are TRBV2 and TRBJ1-2; D remains unclear. Germline CDR1 SNHLY, CDR2 FYNNEI. This CDR3 is 12 amino acids long. V lost 1 base and J 8 bases, leaving 8 bases between the germline ends. In nucleotides, the CDR3 is TGTGCCAGCAGTGAAGTAACAGAGGGCTACACCTTC. Its protein product is CASSEVTEGYTF.

The chain recombines TRBV5-4 with TRBJ1-2; the match to TRBD1 covers 8 bases. Germline-derived CDR1 and CDR2 are SGHNT and YYREEE (reference sequence). J was trimmed by 0 bases and V by 0 bases; bases with no gene match: 13. This CDR3 is 19 amino acids long. The DNA of the CDR3 is TGTGCCAGCAGCTTGGAAAGGACAGGGTCACTCGCAGCTAACTATGGCTACACCTTC. Amino acid sequence: CASSLERTGSLAANYGYTF.

The chain couples TRBV28 to TRBJ2-3; maybe TRBD1 (5 bases). The germline gives CDR1 MDHEN, CDR2 SYDVKM. The V end lost 4 bases, the J end lost 5 bases, and 16 bases lay between the germline ends. The CDR3 runs 15 residues. The CDR3 bases are TGTGCCAGCAGTTCTGGACAAGCAAGAGGAGATACGCAGTATTTT. Translated: CASSSGQARGDTQYF. The full variable domain, completed using reference TRBV28 and TRBJ2-3, is DVKVTQSSRYLVKRTGEKVFLECVQDMDHENMFWYRQDPGLGLRLIYFSYDVKMKEKGDIPEGYSVSREKKERFSLILESASTNQTSMYLCASSSGQARGDTQYFGPGTRLTVL.

This sequence joins TRBV6-1 and TRBJ2-3, with 7 bases lining up with TRBD2. Germline lookup yields CDR1 MNHNS and CDR2 SASEGT. V shed 1 base and J 3 bases; nucleotides not matched to a gene: 4. This CDR3 contains 15 residues. The DNA of the CDR3 is TGTGCCAGCAGTGAAGGCGGGAGTGGTACAGATACGCAGTATTTT. It codes for CASSEGGSGTDTQYF.